The rows below give T cell receptor beta chains drawn from one sample of a study of high-grade serous ovarian cancer treatment subgroups. Data came from immunoSEQ multiplex PCR; TCRdb stores just in-frame clones and leaves some out. The repertoire holds around 16,000 clones, with approximately 76% as singletons. Sample: tumor tissue. These receptors were obtained from a human donor with high-grade serous ovarian cancer. The CDR3 runs from the conserved cysteine through the conserved F or W. A D gene is named only where the DNA matches it firmly. Some rows mark clone size as missing; the rest say once, few, many or name a class of expanded clone.

-	TRBV6-5	-	TRBJ1-5	CASSYREPIWQHF	TGTGCCAGCAGTTACAGGGAGCCTATTTGGCAGCATTTT
-	TRBV7-9	once	TRBJ2-5	CASSGRGSVETQYF	TGTGCCAGCAGCGGGAGAGGGAGCGTGGAGACCCAGTACTTC
TRBD2	TRBV4-3	-	TRBJ2-3	CASASGNTDTQYF	TGCGCCAGCGCTAGCGGAAACACAGATACGCAGTATTTT
TRBD1	TRBV9	-	TRBJ2-7	CASSEDSQGVLGGQYF	TGTGCCAGCAGCGAAGACTCCCAGGGGGTCTTGGGCGGGCAGTACTTC
-	TRBV7-6	-	TRBJ2-7	CASSLEPSTRHEQYF	TGTGCCAGCAGCTTAGAGCCTTCGACCCGCCACGAGCAGTACTTC
-	TRBV30	-	TRBJ2-1	CAWSVMGNEQFF	TGTGCCTGGAGTGTAATGGGAAATGAGCAGTTCTTC
TRBD1	TRBV19	-	TRBJ2-7	CASSPRTGAGEQYF	TGTGCCAGTAGTCCCCGGACAGGGGCGGGCGAGCAGTACTTC
-	TRBV30	-	TRBJ1-5	CAWSGGAGKLGSNQPQHF	TGTGCCTGGAGTGGGGGGGCAGGGAAATTGGGGAGCAATCAGCCCCAGCATTTT
TRBD2	TRBV4-2	-	TRBJ2-5	CASSQAPSGGGGETQYF	TGTGCCAGCAGCCAAGCTCCTAGCGGGGGAGGGGGAGAGACCCAGTACTTC
-	TRBV28	-	TRBJ1-5	CASSAPGTLYSNQPQHF	TGTGCCAGCAGTGCACCCGGGACACTTTATAGCAATCAGCCCCAGCATTTT
TRBD2	TRBV7-9	-	TRBJ2-1	CASSLTRGGRNEQFF	TGTGCCAGCAGCTTAACCCGGGGGGGCAGGAATGAGCAGTTCTTC
TRBD1	TRBV4-1	once	TRBJ2-3	CASSQYAPGTGPETDTQYF	TGCGCCAGCAGCCAATACGCACCCGGGACAGGGCCAGAGACAGATACGCAGTATTTT
-	TRBV7-7	-	TRBJ2-5	CASSLPGKKETQYF	TGTGCTAGCAGCTTGCCCGGAAAGAAAGAGACCCAGTACTTC
TRBD2	TRBV11-2	-	TRBJ2-3	CASSTQGASGSSTDTQYF	TGTGCCAGCAGCACCCAGGGAGCTAGCGGGTCTAGCACAGATACGCAGTATTTT
TRBD1	TRBV7-2	few	TRBJ2-7	CASSLGDRDSYEQYF	TGTGCCAGCAGCTTAGGGGACAGGGATTCCTACGAGCAGTACTTC
TRBD1	TRBV5-5	-	TRBJ1-4	CASSFQGAVLFF	TGTGCCAGCAGCTTTCAGGGGGCCGTACTGTTTTTT
-	TRBV4-2	-	TRBJ1-1	CASSQEAANTEAFF	TGTGCCAGCAGCCAAGAGGCAGCGAACACTGAAGCTTTCTTT
-	TRBV15	few	TRBJ1-4	CATSRDSGRDNEKLFF	TGTGCCACCAGCAGAGATTCGGGCAGGGATAATGAAAAACTGTTTTTT
TRBD1	TRBV28	few	TRBJ1-1	CASSLRQGEAFF	TGTGCCAGCAGTCTACGACAGGGTGAAGCTTTCTTT
-	TRBV29-1	-	TRBJ2-1	CSVVQGGSYNEQFF	TGCAGCGTAGTCCAGGGGGGGTCCTACAATGAGCAGTTCTTC
-	TRBV7-9	-	TRBJ1-1	CASSLEGGNTEAFF	TGTGCCAGCAGCTTAGAGGGCGGGAACACTGAAGCTTTCTTT
-	TRBV7-2	few	TRBJ2-7	CASSPRDPTYEQYF	TGTGCCAGCAGTCCCCGGGACCCGACCTACGAGCAGTACTTC
TRBD2	TRBV9	-	TRBJ2-3	CASSQTRLAGGHTDTQYF	TGTGCCAGCAGCCAGACCAGACTAGCGGGGGGCCACACAGATACGCAGTATTTT
TRBD1	TRBV4-3	-	TRBJ1-1	CASSQDFGTGNTNTEAFF	TGCGCCAGCAGCCAAGATTTTGGGACAGGGAACACGAACACTGAAGCTTTCTTT